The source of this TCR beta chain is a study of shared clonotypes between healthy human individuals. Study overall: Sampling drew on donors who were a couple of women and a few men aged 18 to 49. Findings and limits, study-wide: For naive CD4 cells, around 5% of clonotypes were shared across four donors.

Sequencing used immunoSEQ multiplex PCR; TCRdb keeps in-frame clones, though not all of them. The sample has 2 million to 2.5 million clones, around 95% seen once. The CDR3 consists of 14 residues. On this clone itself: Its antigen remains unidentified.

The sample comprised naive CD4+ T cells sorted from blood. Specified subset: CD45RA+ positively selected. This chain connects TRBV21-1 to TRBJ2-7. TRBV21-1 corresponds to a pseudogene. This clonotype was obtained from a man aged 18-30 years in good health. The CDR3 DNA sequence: TGTGCCAGCAGCAAAGTGGACGAGGCCTACGAGCAGTACTTC. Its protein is CASSKVDEAYEQYF.